Listed here are 27 T cell receptor beta chains from one sample, sequenced in a study of blood T cells in healthy people across ages. The use of a sample-barcoded 5' primer and a J-beta primer mix characterized a second PCR of roughly 7 to 12 cycles. TCRdb redid the calling of the 5' RACE reads with MiXCR, one entry per CDR3 protein. The data contain 1,300,000 or so distinct CDR3 sequences, 59% of them singletons. Material for sequencing was blood. These receptors originate from a young man in good health.

The V call is TRBV6-6, the J call TRBJ1-2; D uncertain. V was cut by 5 bases and J by 7 bases, with 11 bases left in between. From germline, CDR1 is MNHNY and CDR2 SVGAGI (reference sequence). CDR3 length equals 12 residues. The CDR3 region has the DNA TGTGCCAGCAGTCCCACCTGGGCTGGCTACACCTTC. It is translated as CASSPTWAGYTF.

The gene calls are TRBV6-5 and TRBJ1-6; D gene ambiguous. Trimming took off 9 bases at V and 0 bases at J, with 9 bases between the two ends. This CDR3 has 14 amino acids. CDR1 and CDR2 from the germline V gene are MNHEY and SVGAGI. The CDR3 protein is CASGLSSYNSPLHF. The CDR3 bases are TGTGCCAGTGGATTGAGCTCCTATAATTCACCCCTCCACTTT.

This chain joins TRBV5-1 and TRBJ1-2; 7 bases fit TRBD1. The CDR3 runs 17 residues. Per germline, CDR1 SGHRS and CDR2 YFSETQ. With V trimmed by 1 base and J by 2 bases, 11 bases remained unmatched. The CDR3 reads CASSLTTGWGDNYGYTF. The CDR3 DNA sequence: TGCGCCAGCAGCTTGACGACAGGGTGGGGAGACAACTATGGCTACACCTTC.

This clonotype appeared a few times. The chain couples TRBV5-1 to TRBJ2-7; TRBD1 aligns across 11 bases. From germline, CDR1 is SGHRS and CDR2 YFSETQ. The CDR3 has 14 residues. V shed 4 bases and J 6 bases; nucleotides not matched to a gene: 6. The CDR3 DNA reads TGCGCCAGCAGCATCGGACAGGGGGCGGGCGAGCAGTACTTC. Its protein product is CASSIGQGAGEQYF.

This rearrangement joins TRBV27 to TRBJ2-1; 7 bases are shared with TRBD1. The germline V gene has CDR1 MNHEY and CDR2 SMNVEV (reference sequence). The ends lost 5 bases at V and 3 bases at J; junction bases unmatched: 4. This CDR3 region has 14 residues. The CDR3 region has the DNA TGTGCCAGCAGTATGAGACAGGGCTACAATGAGCAGTTCTTC. It encodes CASSMRQGYNEQFF.

Regarding this clonotype: Relative to the germline gene, one junction end is altered; a read error may explain this. The chain uses TRBV5-5 and TRBJ2-3, with D perhaps TRBD1 or TRBD2 (5 bases each). Germline loops: CDR1 SGHKS, CDR2 YYEKEE (reference sequence). There are 17 residues in the CDR3. CDR3 in DNA: TGTGCCAGCAGCTTGTGGTACGAGACAGCTAGCACAGAGACGCAGTATTTT. It codes for CASSLWYETASTETQYF.

Only a few counts were recorded for this clonotype. CDR3 in DNA: TGCAGTGCTAGAGATGGGGGGGGGCAGCAAGAGACCCAGTACTTC. This codes for CSARDGGGQQETQYF. The V gene is TRBV20-1, the J gene TRBJ2-5; possible D gene TRBD2, 7 bases. The CDR3 is made up of 15 amino acids. CDR1 is DFQATT, CDR2 SNEGSKA, per germline (reference sequence). The V end was cut by 0 bases, the J end by 2 bases, with 13 bases between.

The chain joins TRBV7-2 to TRBJ2-1; 9 bases match TRBD1. This CDR3 has 15 amino acids. Unmatched junction bases numbered 11, after V lost 5 bases and J lost 9 bases. Germline-derived CDR1 and CDR2 are SGHTA and FQGNSA. CDR3 sequence (DNA): TGTGCCAGCAGCCCCCCGGGACAGGGTTTCGGTGAGCAGTTCTTC. Its protein is CASSPPGQGFGEQFF.

V gene TRBV20-1 combines with J gene TRBJ2-3; D might be TRBD1 (5 bases). The V and J ends lost 0 bases and 2 bases respectively, with 15 bases between them. Germline loops: CDR1 DFQATT, CDR2 SNEGSKA (reference sequence). This CDR3 has 16 residues. Here the CDR3 reads CSARDYIRGATDTQYF. CDR3 bases: TGCAGTGCTAGAGATTATATCCGTGGGGCCACAGATACGCAGTATTTT.

The chain joins TRBV6-2 or TRBV6-3 to TRBJ2-1; 10 bases line up with TRBD2. V was clipped by 2 bases and J by 12 bases; unmatched bases: 7. Germline V gene lookup returns CDR1 MNHEY and CDR2 SVGEGT. CDR3 length: 14 amino acids. Written as DNA, the CDR3 is TGTGCCAGCAGTTACGGGACTAGCGCAGATACGCAGTTCTTC. It is translated as CASSYGTSADTQFF.

This chain joins TRBV29-1 and TRBJ2-5; D perhaps matches TRBD1 (6 bases). Trimming cost V 7 bases and J 2 bases, with 11 bases left between them. The CDR3 has 12 residues. Germline V gene lookup returns CDR1 SQVTM and CDR2 ANQGSEA. The CDR3 region has the DNA TGCAGCGGTGACAGGAAGCAAGAGACCCAGTACTTC. It translates to CSGDRKQETQYF.

CDR3: CASSPGSNSYEQYF. The CDR3 DNA follows: TGTGCCAGCAGCCCCGGTAGTAACTCCTACGAGCAGTACTTC. This sequence joins TRBV2 and TRBJ2-7; D remains unclear. The CDR3 has 14 amino acids. CDR1 and CDR2 (germline): SNHLY, FYNNEI. V dropped 6 bases and J dropped 0 bases, with 12 bases sitting between them.

The J gene is TRBJ2-7, the V gene TRBV7-2; D is unresolved. There are 13 residues in the CDR3. The germline gives CDR1 SGHTA, CDR2 FQGNSA. Trimming took off 5 bases at V and 4 bases at J, with 12 bases between the two ends. In DNA form, the CDR3 reads TGTGCCAGCAGCATCGACCCCGGGTACGAGCAGTACTTC. Translating it yields CASSIDPGYEQYF.

The V call is TRBV24-1, the J call TRBJ2-5, with TRBD2 matching 8 bases. The germline V gene has CDR1 KGHDR and CDR2 SFDVKD. V lost 0 bases, J lost 1 base, and 3 bases stayed unmatched. This CDR3 spans 16 amino acids. The CDR3 DNA reads as TGTGCCACCAGTGATTTGCGGCTAGCGGGCCAAGAGACCCAGTACTTC. Translation gives CATSDLRLAGQETQYF.

This clonotype was seen a few times. The chain has TRBV4-1 and TRBJ1-2; D is unresolved. Germline values: CDR1 MGHRA, CDR2 YSYEKL. Trimming left V 3 bases short and J 2 bases short, with 7 bases between. The CDR3 runs 13 residues. Here the CDR3 DNA reads TGCGCCAGCAGCCATGGCGGCAACTATGGCTACACCTTC. Translated, it gives CASSHGGNYGYTF.

The chain couples TRBV12-3 or TRBV12-4 to TRBJ2-7; no reliable D call. Trimming cost V 6 bases and J 4 bases, with 19 bases left between them. The CDR3 extends over 15 amino acids. CDR3 region: CASSRGMDRVYEQYF. CDR3 sequence (DNA): TGTGCCAGCAGCCGCGGCATGGATAGAGTGTACGAGCAGTACTTC.

The CDR3: CASSSRGLADHMGTQYF. DNA of the CDR3: TGTGCCAGCAGCTCCCGCGGACTAGCGGACCACATGGGTACGCAGTATTTT. This sequence joins TRBV6-2 or TRBV6-3 and TRBJ2-3; 10 bases are shared with TRBD2. With V trimmed by 6 bases and J by 8 bases, 17 bases remained unmatched. The CDR3 length is 17 residues. From germline, CDR1 is MNHEY and CDR2 SVGEGT.

The chain recombines TRBV6-6 with TRBJ2-7, with 7 bases matching TRBD2. With V trimmed by 5 bases and J by 4 bases, 8 bases remained unmatched. CDR1 is MNHNY, CDR2 SVGAGI, per germline (reference sequence). CDR3 length equals 14 residues. CDR3 sequence reads: CASSNGGREYEQYF. CDR3 nucleotide sequence: TGTGCCAGCAGTAATGGGGGGAGGGAATACGAGCAGTACTTC.

The CDR3 sequence: CASSQDTRGGEAFF. Written as DNA, the CDR3 is TGTGCCAGCAGCCAAGATACGCGGGGGGGTGAAGCTTTCTTT. The chain recombines TRBV4-2 with TRBJ1-1; tentatively, D is TRBD1 (5 bases). Germline CDR1 reads LGHNA; CDR2 reads YNFKEQ. V lost 0 bases and J lost 7, with 12 bases in between. This CDR3 is built from 14 residues.

In its sample, this clonotype was seen once. V and J are TRBV12-3 or TRBV12-4 and TRBJ1-5; D is unclear. Between the trimmed V and J ends, which lost 6 bases and 5 bases, there was a span of 17 bases. CDR3 length: 15 amino acids. The CDR3 sequence: CASSFGLNVDQPQHF. The CDR3, as DNA: TGTGCCAGCAGCTTCGGGTTAAACGTGGATCAGCCCCAGCATTTT.

This chain links TRBV7-2 with TRBJ2-7; D is perhaps TRBD1 (5 bases). The J call may be faulty, since TRBJ2-5 better matches the DNA end. From germline, CDR1 is SGHTA and CDR2 FQGNSA. CDR3 length equals 15 residues. The CDR3 DNA sequence: TGTGCCAGCAGCTTATACCGACAGTGGGAAGAGACCCAGTACTTC. As protein: CASSLYRQWEETQYF.

This clonotype was recorded a few times. The chain uses TRBV6-1 and TRBJ2-3; D unresolved. CDR1 is MNHNS, CDR2 SASEGT, per germline. Trimming shortened V by 2 bases and J by 14 bases, and 14 bases separated the two germline ends. CDR3 length: 12 residues. CDR3 loop: CASSEIGWLGYF. CDR3 DNA sequence: TGTGCCAGCAGTGAAATTGGTTGGCTCGGGTATTTT.

The chain has TRBV11-1 and TRBJ2-7, with TRBD2 as a possible D gene (5 bases). The closer fit of TRBJ2-1 to the DNA end suggests the J call may be wrong. The CDR3 sequence is 14 residues long. CDR1 is SGHAT, CDR2 FQDESV, per germline (reference sequence). CDR3 amino acids: CASSLYSSNNEQFF. The DNA for the CDR3 is TGTGCCAGCAGCTTATACTCTAGCAACAATGAGCAGTTCTTC.

The table lists this clonotype with a few counts. The chain recombines TRBV9 with TRBJ2-4, with TRBD2 identical over 8 bases. The germline gives CDR1 SGDLS, CDR2 YYNGEE. With 2 bases clipped from V and 8 bases from J, the junction kept 9 bases outside the gene matches. This CDR3 is built from 15 residues. CDR3 residues: CASSVLAGMGDIQYF. The CDR3 DNA follows: TGTGCCAGCAGCGTCTTAGCGGGAATGGGGGACATTCAGTACTTC.

This chain connects TRBV12-3 or TRBV12-4 to TRBJ2-1; TRBD1 aligns across 12 bases. The V and J ends lost 6 bases and 8 bases, in that order; junction bases with no gene match: 8. The CDR3 runs 15 residues. CDR3 residues: CASRRTGTGGHEQFF. The CDR3, as DNA: TGTGCCAGCAGGAGGACCGGGACAGGGGGCCATGAGCAGTTCTTC.

The V and J genes are TRBV27 and TRBJ2-7, with TRBD2 as a possible D gene (5 bases). Between the trimmed V and J ends, which lost 4 bases and 6 bases, there was a span of 10 bases. Germline V gives CDR1 MNHEY, CDR2 SMNVEV (reference sequence). This CDR3 contains 12 residues. CDR3: CASSWEGGEQYF. In nucleotides, the CDR3 is TGTGCCAGCAGTTGGGAAGGAGGCGAGCAGTACTTC.

The chain couples TRBV27 to TRBJ1-1; D is possibly TRBD1 (5 bases). The length of the CDR3 is 12 residues. Germline-derived CDR1 and CDR2 are MNHEY and SMNVEV (reference sequence). Trimming took 3 bases from V and 7 from J, leaving 9 bases between them. Written as DNA, the CDR3 is TGTGCCAGCAGTTTTTCTCAGGGTGAAGCTTTCTTT. Its protein product is CASSFSQGEAFF.